This entry describes one TCR beta chain. Its antigen remains unidentified. Library generation was performed with 5' RACE. Preparation of each TCR library used around 3.5 ug of total RNA. cDNA was synthesized with SMARTScribe reverse transcriptase in eight separate reactions per sample. Unique molecular identifiers containing a 6-nucleotide sample barcode were introduced through template switching during cDNA synthesis. TCRalpha and TCRbeta cDNA was amplified in two nested PCRs of about 17 and 10 cycles, and bead purification was carried out after each PCR. Before amplification, cDNA was treated with uracil DNA-glycosylase and purified using the QIAquick PCR purification kit. In the second PCR, Illumina TruSeq-compatible adapters and sample-specific barcodes were added. TapeStation and Qubit were used to check library quality and concentration, and roughly 4.8 ng of each library went into the pool. Sequencing of the pooled libraries was done on an Illumina HiSeq2500 single-index Rapid Run using custom sequencing primers and 2 x 100 bp reads. In the authors' own workflow: UMI-based consensus assembly with MiGEC version 1.2.6 was used to correct PCR and sequencing errors. MiXCR version 2.1.1 was used for V(D)J alignment, clonotype assembly and CDR3 extraction. To normalise gene usage, clonotype sharing and MAIT/NKT TCR abundance, the analysis used the top 1000, 10 000 and 20 000 clonotypes per sample. Diversity was computed as the inverse Simpson index with the vegan R package after downsampling to 27 000 UMIs. Paired Mann-Whitney U tests were applied to discordant twin pairs, with Benjamini-Hochberg correction for multiple testing. Reads reprocessed by TCRdb are summarized as one entry per CDR3 protein sequence, and DNA is absent. What appears here as the V and J calls and clone size reflects TCRdb's work, not the paper's. This sample's listing comprises around 450,000 distinct CDR3 sequences. About 2.3% of the sample belongs to the ten largest clones.

From each donor, a roughly 2.6 ml peripheral blood sample was collected into PAXgene tubes and stored at -80 degrees C. Total RNA was isolated from whole blood with the PAXgene blood miRNA kit on an automated QIAcube, without T cell sorting. Peripheral blood from monozygotic twin pairs concordant or discordant for inflammatory bowel disease was subjected to deep TCRalpha and TCRbeta repertoire profiling with unique molecular barcoding. Smoking habits were recorded for all twin pairs, with individuals classified as current, former or never smokers. This specimen comes from a study of monozygotic twins with inflammatory bowel disease (dated by TCRdb to between 2019 and 2020). With respect to the entire study: In total, approximately 28 monozygotic twin pairs made up the full study: 19 Danish pairs, all IBD-discordant, plus nine German pairs, of which four were IBD-concordant and five were IBD-discordant. Each individual had, on average, about 151 000 unique TCRalpha sequences and 181 000 unique TCRbeta sequences available for analysis. The search for disease-associated traits relied mainly on comparing, within discordant pairs, IBD patients with their genetically identical healthy co-twins. Study-wide findings and limitations: Compared with healthy twins, IBD patients had fewer clonotypes in common with other individuals, a difference most pronounced in patients showing signs of disease activity. No difference in repertoire similarity was observed between concordant and discordant twins, possibly owing to limited statistical power. Because patients received different immunosuppressive treatments, the repertoires may have picked up extra background noise and variability between individuals. Different T cell subtypes could not be distinguished in the analysis. No single strong signal or clonotype linked to IBD turned up in the results, so the idea that one exists was not supported. A decrease in TCRbeta repertoire diversity, as measured by inverse Simpson index, was observed in IBD patients compared with their healthy co-twins.

According to the germline V gene, CDR1 reads SGHRS and CDR2 reads YFSETQ. From cysteine to phenylalanine, the CDR3 is 15 amino acids long. The coding DNA is unavailable. The V gene is TRBV5-1 and the J gene is TRBJ2-2; the TCRdb call, TRBD2, lacks DNA for checking. The material sequenced was blood. The sequence was collected from a human donor with ulcerative colitis or Crohn's disease, or a healthy co-twin of an affected twin (not recorded which). The CDR3 amino acid sequence is: CASGSGGPMTGELFF.